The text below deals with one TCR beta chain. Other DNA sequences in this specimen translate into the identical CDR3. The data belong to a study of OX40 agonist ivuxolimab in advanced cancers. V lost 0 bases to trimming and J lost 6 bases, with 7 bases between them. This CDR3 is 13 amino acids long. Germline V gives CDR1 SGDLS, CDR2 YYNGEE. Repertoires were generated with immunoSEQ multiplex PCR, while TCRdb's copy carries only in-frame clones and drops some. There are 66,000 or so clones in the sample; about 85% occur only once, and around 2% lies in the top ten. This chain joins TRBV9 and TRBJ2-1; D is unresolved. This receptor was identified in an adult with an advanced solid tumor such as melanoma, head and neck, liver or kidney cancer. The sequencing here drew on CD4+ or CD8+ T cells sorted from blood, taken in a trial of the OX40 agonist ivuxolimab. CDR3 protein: CASSVGLGNEQFF. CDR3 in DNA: TGTGCCAGCAGCGTAGGTTTAGGCAATGAGCAGTTCTTC.